The clone carrying this T cell receptor beta chain was seen ten or more times. The CDR3 extends 3 residues past the end of the read, so its final part is completed from the germline J gene. The entry originates in a study of T cell clonality in common variable immunodeficiency. The germline V gene has CDR1 DFQATT and CDR2 SNEGSKA (reference sequence). V lost 3 bases and J lost 5; bases outside the gene matches: 4. The CDR3 has 14 residues. Data came from immunoSEQ multiplex PCR; TCRdb stores just in-frame clones and leaves some out. Captured here are about 74,000 clones, none seen once; the top ten comprise about 0.8%.

The V gene is TRBV20-1, the J gene TRBJ1-6; 7 positions match TRBD1. This receptor was taken from a person aged 18 to 75 in good health. The sample was peripheral blood mononuclear cells. CDR3 bases read: TGCAGTGCTAGGCTAACAGGGGATAATTCACCC. Protein: CSARLTGDNSP. The entire CDR3 sequence reads CSARLTGDNSPLHF.